These T cell receptor beta chains were read from a single sample in a study of blood T cell repertoires in COVID-19. Clones were sequenced by immunoSEQ multiplex PCR, and TCRdb holds only the in-frame ones, with some missing. The sample shows some 230,000 clones, about 86% of them seen only once. The sequenced sample consisted of peripheral blood. Receptors were obtained from a woman in her twenties or thirties who had recovered from COVID-19. The CDR3 runs from the conserved cysteine through the conserved F or W. Fields, in order: CDR3 DNA, CDR3 protein, J gene, V gene, clone size, D gene. The D gene is left open where the match is weak. Clone size appears in some rows only: once, few, many, or a class for an expanded clone.

TGTGCCAGTAGTATAGATCCGATCGGACAAGGTCAGGGCGTTATGCAGCCCCAGCATTTT	CASSIDPIGQGQGVMQPQHF	TRBJ1-5	TRBV19	NA	NA
TGTGCCAGCAGCTTACGGAGCAGTAACTATGGCTACACCTTC	CASSLRSSNYGYTF	TRBJ1-2	TRBV7-9	NA	NA
TGTGCCAGCAGCAAGGGGACAGGGGCCTCTGGAAACACCATATATTTT	CASSKGTGASGNTIYF	TRBJ1-3	TRBV11-2	NA	TRBD1
TGTGCCAGCAGCTTCATCGGAGAGACCCAGTACTTC	CASSFIGETQYF	TRBJ2-5	TRBV7-9	NA	NA
TGCGCCAGCAGCCAGCGTGCTAGCGGCGGAAGGGAGCAGTACTTC	CASSQRASGGREQYF	TRBJ2-7	TRBV4-1	few	TRBD2
TGTGCCAGCAGCCTCGGTAATAAGAACACTGAAGCTTTCTTT	CASSLGNKNTEAFF	TRBJ1-1	TRBV25-1	NA	NA
TGTGCCAGTAGGATGAGGGTTGATTCACCCCTCCACTTT	CASRMRVDSPLHF	TRBJ1-6	TRBV19	NA	NA
TGCGCCAGCAGCCAATCTACTAATTCTGGAAACACCATATATTTT	CASSQSTNSGNTIYF	TRBJ1-3	TRBV4-1	NA	NA
TGTGCCAGCAGCTTAGCGTTAACAGATCACTATGGCTACACCTTC	CASSLALTDHYGYTF	TRBJ1-2	TRBV7-9	NA	NA
TGTGCCAGTTCGACAGGGGGGGAACAGCCCCAGCATTTT	CASSTGGEQPQHF	TRBJ1-5	TRBV2	NA	TRBD1
TGTGCCAGCAGCGCCATGACAGGGCTAGCTGGAAACACCATATATTTT	CASSAMTGLAGNTIYF	TRBJ1-3	TRBV2	NA	TRBD1
TGTGCCAGCAGCGTAGCAGGGGAAGGAGGAAACACCATATATTTT	CASSVAGEGGNTIYF	TRBJ1-3	TRBV9	NA	NA
TGTGCCAGCAGCCCGGGGGACAGCCCCTACGAGCAGTACTTC	CASSPGDSPYEQYF	TRBJ2-7	TRBV7-9	NA	NA
TGTGCCAGCAGCCAAGAACAGGGAAGCCAGCCCCAGCATTTT	CASSQEQGSQPQHF	TRBJ1-5	TRBV4-2	NA	NA
TGTGCCACCAGCAGAGATCGCCCAGGGGGCGGCCACTATGGCTACACCTTC	CATSRDRPGGGHYGYTF	TRBJ1-2	TRBV15	NA	TRBD1
TGTGCCACCCGCGGGGGAGGTGGGCATCAGCCCCAGCATTTT	CATRGGGGHQPQHF	TRBJ1-5	TRBV24-1	NA	NA
TGTGCCAGCAGTTTATCCTTGATTCGGTTGCTAGCGGGAGTACCGAACACCGGGGAGCTGTTTTTT	CASSLSLIRLLAGVPNTGELFF	TRBJ2-2	TRBV28	NA	TRBD2
TGTGCCAGCCGGACTAGCGGTTTTAGCACAGATACGCAGTATTTT	CASRTSGFSTDTQYF	TRBJ2-3	TRBV2	NA	TRBD2
TGTGCCAGCAGTTACAGGTTTGGCTACGAGCAGTACTTC	CASSYRFGYEQYF	TRBJ2-7	TRBV2	NA	NA
TGTGCCAGCAGGGGGACAGACCAAGAGACCCAGTACTTC	CASRGTDQETQYF	TRBJ2-5	TRBV2	NA	TRBD1
TGTGCCAGCAGCTTGGGGGCGCGGGAGCAGTACTTC	CASSLGAREQYF	TRBJ2-7	TRBV7-9	once	NA
TGTGCCAGCAGTTACGCGGGGGGGCAGGGTCAGCCCCAGCATTTT	CASSYAGGQGQPQHF	TRBJ1-5	TRBV6-6	NA	NA
TGTGCCAGCAGGATAACCGGGACAGGATCCTACGAGCAGTACTTC	CASRITGTGSYEQYF	TRBJ2-7	TRBV7-3	once	TRBD1
TGTGCCAGCAGCCCAGGGGAAGCAGAGACCCAGTACTTC	CASSPGEAETQYF	TRBJ2-5	TRBV7-7	NA	NA
TGTGCCAGCAGTACACGAGGGAACATTCAGTACTTC	CASSTRGNIQYF	TRBJ2-4	TRBV3-1/TRBV3-2	NA	NA
TGTGCCAGCAGGGCGACTAGCGGGAGTTCATACGAGCAGTACTTC	CASRATSGSSYEQYF	TRBJ2-7	TRBV2	once	TRBD2
TGTGCCAGCAGTTATCGCCAGGGGTTAGACGAGACCCAGTACTTC	CASSYRQGLDETQYF	TRBJ2-5	TRBV7-3	NA	NA
TGTGCCAGCAGTTATGCAGGGGCTGACGAGCAGTACTTC	CASSYAGADEQYF	TRBJ2-7	TRBV12-3/TRBV12-4	NA	NA
TGTGCCAGCAGACTACTAGCGGGAGTGACCGGGGAGCTGTTTTTT	CASRLLAGVTGELFF	TRBJ2-2	TRBV13	NA	TRBD2
TGTGCCAGCAGCCAACAGGGGGCAATGGGAGGCTACACCTTC	CASSQQGAMGGYTF	TRBJ1-2	TRBV11-2	once	TRBD1
TGTGCCAGCTCACCACCCCTTAATTCACCCCTCCACTTT	CASSPPLNSPLHF	TRBJ1-6	TRBV18	NA	NA
TGTGCCAGCAGTGGGGGACAGGGAATGGAGCAGTACTTC	CASSGGQGMEQYF	TRBJ2-7	TRBV2	once	TRBD1
TGTGCCAGCAGCTTAGGGCAGGGGAGGGGGTACGAGCAGTACTTC	CASSLGQGRGYEQYF	TRBJ2-7	TRBV7-3	NA	NA
TGTGCCAGCACCCTGGGACTAGCGGTTTCCTCCTACGAGCAGTACTTC	CASTLGLAVSSYEQYF	TRBJ2-7	TRBV5-5	NA	TRBD2
TGCGCCAGCAGCTTTAAGCGGGAGGGCCCCGACGAGCAGTACTTC	CASSFKREGPDEQYF	TRBJ2-7	TRBV5-1	once	TRBD2
TGTGCCAGCAGTACAAAGGACAGGCAGAACACCGGGGAGCTGTTTTTT	CASSTKDRQNTGELFF	TRBJ2-2	TRBV6-7	NA	TRBD1
TGTGCCAGCTCACCAGAAGGAGGAGCGGGTCTCTACGAGCAGTACTTC	CASSPEGGAGLYEQYF	TRBJ2-7	TRBV18	once	NA
TGTGCCATCAGTGAGGGGGGAGGGGAGGGCCGCGATGAGCAGTTCTTC	CAISEGGGEGRDEQFF	TRBJ2-1	TRBV10-3	NA	TRBD2
TGCGCCAGCAGCTGGAATATAGGGGCCACTGAAGCTTTCTTT	CASSWNIGATEAFF	TRBJ1-1	TRBV5-1	NA	NA